Presented here are 12 T cell receptor beta chains from one specimen sequenced in a study of T cell changes during pregnancy in multiple sclerosis. Clones were read by immunoSEQ multiplex PCR, and TCRdb kept only the in-frame ones, dropping some. The sample includes about 110,000 clones, under 95% of them seen just once. The source was peripheral blood, collected before pregnancy. These receptors were collected from a female donor with multiple sclerosis, enrolled in a pregnancy study.

The V and J genes are TRBV6-6 and TRBJ1-4; no clear D gene. CDR3 length: 16 residues. The germline CDR1 and CDR2 sequences are MNHNY and SVGAGI (reference sequence). Trimming pared 6 bases from V and 7 bases from J, leaving 21 bases between. The CDR3 region has the DNA TGTGCCAGCAGCTCCTCCTCCCTGCGTCCGCCTGAAAAACTGTTTTTT. Amino acid sequence: CASSSSSLRPPEKLFF.

This sequence joins TRBV15 and TRBJ2-4; D may be TRBD2 (6 bases). The CDR3 contains 14 residues. With 5 bases removed from V and 0 bases from J, the gap between germline ends came to 8 bases. Germline CDR1 LNHNV, CDR2 YYDKDF (reference sequence). The CDR3 is CATSAGLAKNIQYF. The CDR3 DNA sequence: TGTGCCACCAGCGCGGGACTAGCCAAAAACATTCAGTACTTC.

The chain joins TRBV9 to TRBJ1-5; 7 nucleotides align to TRBD1. In germline, CDR1 is SGDLS, CDR2 YYNGEE. The CDR3 totals 14 residues. V trimming: 3 bases; J trimming: 3 bases; junction bases outside the gene matches: 3. CDR3 amino acids: CASSETGDNQPQHF. The CDR3, as DNA: TGTGCCAGCAGCGAAACAGGGGACAATCAGCCCCAGCATTTT.

V is TRBV5-8 and J is TRBJ1-6; D unclear. The germline V gene has CDR1 SGHTS and CDR2 YDEGEE. Between the trimmed V and J ends, which lost 5 bases and 0 bases, there was a span of 15 bases. The CDR3 consists of 17 residues. This chain's CDR3 is CASSPGLILSYNSPLHF. The CDR3 coding sequence is TGTGCCAGCAGTCCAGGACTGATTCTCTCCTATAATTCACCCCTCCACTTT.

The genes are TRBV6-1 and TRBJ2-7, with D perhaps matching TRBD1 (6 bases). V lost 9 bases and J lost 0, with 15 bases in between. Germline loops: CDR1 MNHNS, CDR2 SASEGT. This CDR3 comprises 14 residues. The CDR3 DNA reads as TGTGCCAGGCTTGGGGACAAACCCTCCTACGAGCAGTACTTC. It encodes CARLGDKPSYEQYF.

V gene TRBV7-3 combines with J gene TRBJ2-7; 8 bases are a match to TRBD2. The length of the CDR3 is 14 residues. Germline loops: CDR1 SGHTA, CDR2 FQGTGA. J lost 4 bases, V lost 3 bases, and 5 bases had no gene match. CDR3 nucleotides: TGTGCCAGCAGCTTTCAAGCGGGAGATTACGAGCAGTACTTC. It codes for CASSFQAGDYEQYF.

The V and J genes are TRBV6-6 and TRBJ2-1; D is uncertain. Trimming shortened V by 2 bases and J by 11 bases, and 13 bases separated the two germline ends. CDR1 and CDR2 from the germline V gene are MNHNY and SVGAGI (reference sequence). The CDR3 is 13 amino acids. CDR3 region: CASSYNVESQQFF. In nucleotides, the CDR3 is TGTGCCAGCAGTTACAACGTGGAGAGCCAGCAGTTCTTC.

This sequence joins TRBV4-1 and TRBJ1-2; weak D call: TRBD1 (6 bases). The V and J ends lost 4 bases and 0 bases respectively, with 12 bases between them. Germline CDR1 MGHRA, CDR2 YSYEKL. This CDR3 has 15 amino acids. The CDR3 DNA is TGCGCCAGCAGCCCATGGACAGCCTCTAACTATGGCTACACCTTC. Its protein product is CASSPWTASNYGYTF.

J is TRBJ2-7 and V is TRBV5-4; 10 bases match TRBD1. Trimming cost V 9 bases and J 3 bases; bases outside gene matches: 6. The CDR3 spans 13 residues. Germline V gene lookup returns CDR1 SGHNT and CDR2 YYREEE (reference sequence). This chain's CDR3 is CAINRDRGYEQYF. The CDR3 region has the DNA TGTGCCATCAACCGGGACAGGGGCTACGAGCAGTACTTC.

The chain links TRBV28 to TRBJ1-1, with a tentative D call TRBD1 (5 bases). This CDR3 is built from 14 residues. V lost 4 bases and J 4 bases, leaving 13 bases between the germline ends. Per germline, CDR1 MDHEN and CDR2 SYDVKM. CDR3 region: CASSSGGRRTEAFF. DNA of the CDR3: TGTGCCAGCAGTTCCGGGGGAAGGCGCACTGAAGCTTTCTTT.

The gene calls are TRBV7-6 and TRBJ2-7; TRBD1 aligns across 10 bases. Looked up from germline, CDR1 is SGHVS and CDR2 is FNYEAQ. With 5 bases clipped from V and 2 bases from J, the junction kept 3 bases outside the gene matches. The CDR3 is 14 residues long. This CDR3 is CASSVGQGAYEQYF. CDR3 nucleotide sequence: TGTGCCAGCAGCGTAGGACAGGGGGCCTACGAGCAGTACTTC.

The chain is built from TRBV7-8 and TRBJ1-1; unclear D gene. The V gene lost 1 base and the J gene lost 4 bases, with 7 bases spanning the gap. CDR1 is SGHVS, CDR2 FQNEAQ, per germline. The CDR3 is 13 residues long. This CDR3 reads CASSLGGSTEAFF. The CDR3 region has the DNA TGTGCCAGCAGCTTAGGTGGTAGCACTGAAGCTTTCTTT.